Sequencing of this TCR beta chain was carried out in a study of blood T cells in healthy people across ages. For the second PCR, which ran for roughly 7 to 11 cycles, a sample-barcoded 5' primer and a J-beta primer mix were used. MiXCR was run by TCRdb on the 5' RACE reads, yielding one entry per CDR3 protein. The sample includes about 830,000 distinct CDR3 sequences, around 62% of them seen just once. With 5 bases removed from V and 2 bases from J, the gap between germline ends came to 15 bases. Germline CDR1 LNHNV, CDR2 YYDKDF (reference sequence). The CDR3 contains 15 residues. The sample holds a few counts of this clonotype. Each donor's blood draw was 8.5 to 10 milliliters of peripheral blood.

The sequenced sample consisted of blood. The chain carries TRBV15 and TRBJ1-2; weak D call: TRBD1 (5 bases). The clonotype originates from a man aged 30 to 45 in good health. The CDR3 here is CATSSEAGGNYGYTF. As DNA, the CDR3 is TGTGCCACCAGCTCCGAGGCCGGGGGAAACTATGGCTACACCTTC.